These 8 T cell receptor beta chains share one sample of origin, sequenced in a study of T cell repertoires in cytomegalovirus infection. Via MiXCR, TCRdb re-called the reads, giving one row per CDR3 protein. Here the sample spans fewer than 550,000 distinct CDR3 sequences, approximately 32% being singletons. The sample taken for sequencing was PBMCs. These receptors were obtained from a human donor in good health (CMV status not recorded). Some clones in this sample may be carry-over from other donors' samples.

Turning to this clonotype: At one end the junction does not follow the germline gene, possibly because of a read error. The genes are TRBV6-2 or TRBV6-3 and TRBJ2-7; D may correspond to TRBD1 or TRBD2 (7 bases each). Looked up from germline, CDR1 is MNHEY and CDR2 is SVGEGT. This CDR3 contains 14 residues. CDR3 nucleotide sequence: TGTTCCAGCAGTTACCAGGGGGGGTCCTACGAGCAGTACTTC. It is translated as CSSSYQGGSYEQYF.

This clonotype was counted at least ten times. The DNA of the CDR3 is TGTGCCAGCAGTTACTCACCTAACACCGGGGAGCTGTTTTTT. Translating it yields CASSYSPNTGELFF. This chain uses TRBV6-8 with TRBJ2-2; D ambiguous. Germline loops: CDR1 MNHGY, CDR2 SAAAGT. The CDR3 loop spans 14 amino acids. The V gene lost 0 bases and the J gene lost 2 bases, with 4 bases spanning the gap.

This clonotype occurred many times. This chain joins TRBV7-2 and TRBJ1-1, with D tentatively TRBD1 (6 bases). Germline V gene data show CDR1 as SGHTA and CDR2 as FQGNSA. Trimming removed 0 bases from V and 0 bases from J, with 11 bases in between. The CDR3 runs to 16 residues. The CDR3 sequence: CASSLAGAAVNTEAFF. The CDR3 coding sequence is TGTGCCAGCAGCTTAGCGGGGGCAGCTGTGAACACTGAAGCTTTCTTT. Supplemented by reference TRBV7-2 and TRBJ1-1, the full variable domain reads GAGVSQSPSNKVTEKGKDVELRCDPISGHTALYWYRQSLGQGLEFLIYFQGNSAPDKSGLPSDRFSAERTGGSVSTLTIQRTQQEDSAVYLCASSLAGAAVNTEAFFGQGTRLTVV.

This clonotype was counted a few times. The CDR3 region is CASSFAGGQETQYF. The CDR3 bases are TGTGCCAGCAGCTTCGCGGGGGGCCAGGAGACCCAGTACTTC. The V call is TRBV7-6, the J call TRBJ2-5; 8 bases map to TRBD2. The CDR3 length is 14 residues. The germline CDR1 and CDR2 sequences are SGHVS and FNYEAQ. Trimming took 3 bases from V and 5 from J; bases not matched to a gene: 5.

In this sample, this clonotype turned up a few times. The rearrangement joins TRBV5-6 to TRBJ1-1; 7 nucleotides align to TRBD1. CDR1 SGHDT and CDR2 YYEEEE come from the germline V gene. The CDR3 length is 12 residues. V gave up 7 bases and J gave up 8 bases; unmatched junction bases: 8. The CDR3: CASRRQGGEAFF. The CDR3 region has the DNA TGTGCCAGCCGCCGACAGGGTGGGGAAGCTTTCTTT.

Regarding this clonotype: A much larger clone differs from this one at a single base, so this may be a read error. The CDR3 does not close with the conserved phenylalanine or tryptophan, likely indicating a read error. The chain recombines TRBV5-8 with TRBJ1-2; TRBD1 is a possible D gene (5 bases). The CDR3 length is 12 residues. Trimming shortened V by 4 bases and J by 8 bases, and 12 bases separated the two germline ends. Germline V CDR1 and CDR2: SGHTS, YDEGEE. The CDR3 loop is CASSDQWGGYTL. In nucleotides, the CDR3 is TGTGCCAGCAGCGACCAGTGGGGCGGCTACACCTTA.

This clonotype was counted between two and nine times. A read error may account for a junction end that differs from germline. The chain links TRBV7-9 to TRBJ1-3; 7 bases fit TRBD1. Germline V CDR1 and CDR2: SEHNR, FQNEAQ (reference sequence). This CDR3 has 16 amino acids. The CDR3 DNA is TGTGCCAGCAGCTTCGAAGGGGGCCGGGAAAGAAACACCATCTATTTT. Protein sequence: CASSFEGGRERNTIYF.

DNA of the CDR3: TGCAGTGCTCAACGAAGGGGAGCGGGGGGGCCTCGACGATACGAGCAGTACTTC. Its protein product is CSAQRRGAGGPRRYEQYF. V and J are TRBV20-1 and TRBJ2-7, with TRBD2 identical over 10 bases. The CDR3 extends over 18 amino acids. The ends lost 5 bases at V and 4 bases at J; junction bases unmatched: 20. Germline V lookup: CDR1 DFQATT, CDR2 SNEGSKA (reference sequence).